The TCR beta chain described here comes from a study of blood T cells in healthy people across ages. Next came a second PCR, run for about 6 to 11 cycles, which used a sample-barcoded 5' primer along with a J-beta primer mix. In TCRdb, the 5' RACE reads were re-called with MiXCR into one record per CDR3 protein. The table shows 550,000 to 750,000 distinct CDR3 sequences, with more than 20% occurring only once. Details on this clonotype: As yet, its antigen is unknown.

Study-level findings and limits: With age, beta diversity per million T cells declined roughly linearly, significantly by roughly 40.

The length of the CDR3 is 12 residues. Germline CDR1 LGHDT, CDR2 YNNKEL (reference sequence). Unmatched junction bases numbered 8, after V lost 4 bases and J lost 14 bases. The specimen was blood. The V and J genes are TRBV3-1 and TRBJ2-3; 8 nucleotides align to TRBD2. This clonotype was obtained from a man aged 65 to 79 in good health. CDR3 residues: CASSPGLAGTYF. The CDR3 nucleotides are TGTGCCAGCAGCCCTGGACTAGCAGGCACGTATTTT.